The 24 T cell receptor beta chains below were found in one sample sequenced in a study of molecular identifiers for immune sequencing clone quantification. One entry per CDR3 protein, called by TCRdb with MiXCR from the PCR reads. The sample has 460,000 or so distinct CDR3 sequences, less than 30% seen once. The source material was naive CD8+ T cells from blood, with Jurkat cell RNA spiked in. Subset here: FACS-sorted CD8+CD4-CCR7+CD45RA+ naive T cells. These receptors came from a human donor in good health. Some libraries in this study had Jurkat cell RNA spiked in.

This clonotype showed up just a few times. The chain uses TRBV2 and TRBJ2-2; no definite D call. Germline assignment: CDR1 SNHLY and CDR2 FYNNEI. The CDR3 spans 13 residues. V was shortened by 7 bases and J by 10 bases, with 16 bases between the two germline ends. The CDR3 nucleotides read TGTGCCAGCAATGGCCTATCACCGGAGGAGCTGTTTTTT. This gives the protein CASNGLSPEELFF.

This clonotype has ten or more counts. The CDR3 DNA reads TGCAGCGTTGAGTCACGGCCCGGGGAGCTGTTTTTT. Translation: CSVESRPGELFF. The V gene is TRBV29-1, the J gene TRBJ2-2; D uncertain. CDR3 length equals 12 residues. Trimming stripped 3 bases from V and 6 bases from J, with 8 bases between. Germline V lookup: CDR1 SQVTM, CDR2 ANQGSEA.

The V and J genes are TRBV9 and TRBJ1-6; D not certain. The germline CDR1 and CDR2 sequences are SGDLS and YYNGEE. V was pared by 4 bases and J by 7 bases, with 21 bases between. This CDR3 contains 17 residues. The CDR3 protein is CASSFRDPSEGNSPLHF. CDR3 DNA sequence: TGTGCCAGCAGCTTCCGAGACCCATCAGAGGGAAATTCACCCCTCCACTTT.

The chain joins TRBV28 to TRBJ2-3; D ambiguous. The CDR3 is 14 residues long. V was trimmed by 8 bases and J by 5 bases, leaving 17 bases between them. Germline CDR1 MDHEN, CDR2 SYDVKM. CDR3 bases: TGTGCCAGCGGGTCTAGAAGTTTAAGAGATACGCAGTATTTT. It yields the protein CASGSRSLRDTQYF.

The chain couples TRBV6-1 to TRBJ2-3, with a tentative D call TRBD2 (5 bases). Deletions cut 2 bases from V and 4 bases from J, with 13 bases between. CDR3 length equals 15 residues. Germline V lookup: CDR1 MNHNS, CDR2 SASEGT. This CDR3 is CASSELDLEADTQYF. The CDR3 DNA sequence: TGTGCCAGCAGTGAACTGGACTTGGAGGCAGATACGCAGTATTTT.

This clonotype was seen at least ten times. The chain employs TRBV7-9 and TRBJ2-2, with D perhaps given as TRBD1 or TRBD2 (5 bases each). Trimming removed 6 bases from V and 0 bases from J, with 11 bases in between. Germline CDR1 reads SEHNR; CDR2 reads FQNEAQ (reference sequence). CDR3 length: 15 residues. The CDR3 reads CASRVGTPNTGELFF. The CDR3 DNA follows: TGTGCCAGCAGAGTCGGGACGCCGAACACCGGGGAGCTGTTTTTT.

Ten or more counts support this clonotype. The CDR3 DNA follows: TGTGCCAGCAGCGTGACAAGAAGTGGTGAAGCTTTCTTT. Its translation is CASSVTRSGEAFF. The chain is built from TRBV14 and TRBJ1-1; D gene uncertain. Trimming cost V 5 bases and J 7 bases, with 14 bases left between them. Germline V gene lookup returns CDR1 SGHDN and CDR2 FVKESK. The CDR3 has 13 residues.

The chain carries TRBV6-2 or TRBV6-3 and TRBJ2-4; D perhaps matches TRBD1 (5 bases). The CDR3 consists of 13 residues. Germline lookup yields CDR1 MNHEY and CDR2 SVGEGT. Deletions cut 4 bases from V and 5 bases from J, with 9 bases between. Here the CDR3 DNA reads TGTGCCAGCAGTTGGACAATCCAAAACATTCAGTACTTC. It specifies CASSWTIQNIQYF.

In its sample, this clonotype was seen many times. CDR3 nucleotides: TGTGCCAGCAGCCACTGGGACGGTGAAAAACTGTTTTTT. Translating it yields CASSHWDGEKLFF. This sequence joins TRBV14 and TRBJ1-4; D is perhaps TRBD1 (5 bases). The CDR3 has 13 amino acids. Germline V gene lookup returns CDR1 SGHDN and CDR2 FVKESK. Between the trimmed V and J ends, which lost 3 bases and 7 bases, there was a span of 9 bases. Looking up the rest from reference TRBV14 and TRBJ1-4 gives the full variable domain: EAGVTQFPSHSVIEKGQTVTLRCDPISGHDNLYWYRRVMGKEIKFLLHFVKESKQDESGMPNNRFLAERTGGTYSTLKVQPAELEDSGVYFCASSHWDGEKLFFGSGTQLSVL.

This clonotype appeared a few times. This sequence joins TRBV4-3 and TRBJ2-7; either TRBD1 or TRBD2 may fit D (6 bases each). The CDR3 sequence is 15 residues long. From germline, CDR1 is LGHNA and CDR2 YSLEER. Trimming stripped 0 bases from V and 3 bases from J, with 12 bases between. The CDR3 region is CASSQDHGGSYEQYF. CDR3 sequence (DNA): TGCGCCAGCAGCCAAGATCACGGGGGCAGCTACGAGCAGTACTTC.

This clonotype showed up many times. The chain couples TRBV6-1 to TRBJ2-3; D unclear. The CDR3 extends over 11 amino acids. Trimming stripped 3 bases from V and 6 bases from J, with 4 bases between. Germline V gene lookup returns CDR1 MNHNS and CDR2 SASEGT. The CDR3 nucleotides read TGTGCCAGCAGTGACGCTGATACGCAGTATTTT. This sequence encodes CASSDADTQYF.

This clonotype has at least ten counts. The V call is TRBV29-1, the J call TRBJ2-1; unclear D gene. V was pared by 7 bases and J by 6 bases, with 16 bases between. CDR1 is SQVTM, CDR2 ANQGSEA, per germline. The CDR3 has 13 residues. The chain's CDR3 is CSAQPRGRNEQFF. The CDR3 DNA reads TGCAGCGCCCAGCCCCGAGGCCGCAATGAGCAGTTCTTC.

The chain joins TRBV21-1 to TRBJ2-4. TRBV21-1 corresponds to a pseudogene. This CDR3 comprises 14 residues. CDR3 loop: CASSKASAKNIQYF. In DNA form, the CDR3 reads TGTGCCAGCAGCAAAGCGTCAGCCAAAAACATTCAGTACTTC.

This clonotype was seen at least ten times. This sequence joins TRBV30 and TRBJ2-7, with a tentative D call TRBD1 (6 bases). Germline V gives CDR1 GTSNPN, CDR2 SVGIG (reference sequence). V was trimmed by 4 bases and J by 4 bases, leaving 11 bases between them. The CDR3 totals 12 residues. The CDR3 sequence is CAWTRDNYEQYF. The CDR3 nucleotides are TGTGCCTGGACCAGGGACAATTACGAGCAGTACTTC.

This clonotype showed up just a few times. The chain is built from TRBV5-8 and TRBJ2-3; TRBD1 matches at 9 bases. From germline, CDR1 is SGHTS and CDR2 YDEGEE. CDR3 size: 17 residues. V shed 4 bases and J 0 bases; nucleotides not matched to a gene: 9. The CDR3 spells CASSPGTGLPSTDTQYF. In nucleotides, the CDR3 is TGTGCCAGCAGCCCCGGGACAGGGCTGCCTAGCACAGATACGCAGTATTTT. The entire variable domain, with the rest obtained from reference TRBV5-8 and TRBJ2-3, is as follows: EAGVTQSPTHLIKTRGQQATLRCSPISGHTSVYWYQQALGLGLQFLLWYDEGEERNRGNFPPRFSGRQFPNYSSELNVNALELEDSALYLCASSPGTGLPSTDTQYFGPGTRLTVL.

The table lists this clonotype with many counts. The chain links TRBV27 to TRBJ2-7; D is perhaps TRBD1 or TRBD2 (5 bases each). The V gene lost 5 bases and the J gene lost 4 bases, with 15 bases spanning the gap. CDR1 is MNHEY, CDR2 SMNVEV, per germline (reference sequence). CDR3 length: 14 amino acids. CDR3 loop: CASSIWGKGYEQYF. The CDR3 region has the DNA TGTGCCAGCAGTATTTGGGGGAAGGGGTACGAGCAGTACTTC.

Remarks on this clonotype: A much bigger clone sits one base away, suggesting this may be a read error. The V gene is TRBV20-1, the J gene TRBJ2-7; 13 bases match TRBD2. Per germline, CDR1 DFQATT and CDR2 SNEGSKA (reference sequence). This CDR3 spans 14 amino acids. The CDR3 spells CSAPRTSGGYDQYF. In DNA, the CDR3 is TGCAGTGCTCCCCGGACTAGCGGGGGCTACGACCAGTACTTC.

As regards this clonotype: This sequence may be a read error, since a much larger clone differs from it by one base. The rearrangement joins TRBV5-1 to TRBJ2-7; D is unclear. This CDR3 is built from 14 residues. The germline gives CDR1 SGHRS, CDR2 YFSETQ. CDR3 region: CASSLAPETYEQCF. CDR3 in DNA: TGCGCCAGCAGCTTGGCCCCGGAAACCTACGAGCAGTGCTTC.

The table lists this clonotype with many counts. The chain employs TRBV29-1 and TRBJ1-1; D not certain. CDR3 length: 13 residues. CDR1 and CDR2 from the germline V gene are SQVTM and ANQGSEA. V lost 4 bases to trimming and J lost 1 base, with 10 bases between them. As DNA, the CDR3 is TGCAGCGTTGTACCCCCATGGAACACTGAAGCTTTCTTT. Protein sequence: CSVVPPWNTEAFF.

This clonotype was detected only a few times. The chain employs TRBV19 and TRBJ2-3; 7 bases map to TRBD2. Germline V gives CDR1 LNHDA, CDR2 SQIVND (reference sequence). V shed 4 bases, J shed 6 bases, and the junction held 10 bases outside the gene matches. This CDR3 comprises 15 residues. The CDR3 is CASSNRDYGQDTQYF. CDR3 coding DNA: TGTGCCAGTAGTAACCGGGACTACGGCCAGGATACGCAGTATTTT.

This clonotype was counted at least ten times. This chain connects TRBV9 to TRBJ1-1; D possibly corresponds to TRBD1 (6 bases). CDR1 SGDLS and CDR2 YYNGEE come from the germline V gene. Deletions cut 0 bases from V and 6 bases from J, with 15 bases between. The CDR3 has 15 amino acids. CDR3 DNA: TGTGCCAGCAGCGTAGGATCAGGGGTAGGGGCTGAAGCTTTCTTT. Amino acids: CASSVGSGVGAEAFF.

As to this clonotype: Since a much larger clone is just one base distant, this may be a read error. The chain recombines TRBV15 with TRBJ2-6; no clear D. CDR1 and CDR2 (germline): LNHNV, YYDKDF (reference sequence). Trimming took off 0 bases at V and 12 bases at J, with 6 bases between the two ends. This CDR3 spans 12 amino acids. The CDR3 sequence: CATSRDPSVLTF. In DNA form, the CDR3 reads TGTGCCACCAGCAGAGATCCTAGCGTCCTGACTTTC. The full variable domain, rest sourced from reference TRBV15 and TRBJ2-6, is DAMVIQNPRYQVTQFGKPVTLSCSQTLNHNVMYWYQQKSSQAPKLLFHYYDKDFNNEADTPDNFQSRRPNTSFCFLDIRSPGLGDTAMYLCATSRDPSVLTFGAGSRLTVL.

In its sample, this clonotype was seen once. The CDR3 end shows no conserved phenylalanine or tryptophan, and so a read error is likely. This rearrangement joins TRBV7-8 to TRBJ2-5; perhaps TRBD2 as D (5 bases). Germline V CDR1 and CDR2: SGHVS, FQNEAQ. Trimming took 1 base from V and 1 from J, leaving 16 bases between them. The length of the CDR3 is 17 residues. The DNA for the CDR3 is TGTGCCAGCAGCTTAGTCGGGATAGGGATCATCCAAGAGACCCAGTACCTC. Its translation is CASSLVGIGIIQETQYL.

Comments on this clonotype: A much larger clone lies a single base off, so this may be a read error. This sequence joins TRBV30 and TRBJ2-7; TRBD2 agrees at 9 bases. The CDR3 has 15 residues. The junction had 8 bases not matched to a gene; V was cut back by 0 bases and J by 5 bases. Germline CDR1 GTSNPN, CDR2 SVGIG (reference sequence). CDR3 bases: TGTGCCTGGAGTGTGGTGTCTAGCGGGAACCACGAGCAGTACTTC. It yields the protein CAWSVVSSGNHEQYF.